These 32 T cell receptor beta chains originate from one sample sequenced in a study of identical twins. MiXCR, run by TCRdb on the 5' RACE reads, gives a single entry per CDR3 protein. Among under 900,000 distinct CDR3 sequences listed, 15% to 20% were seen once. These records were also assigned to another study, of T cells expressing NK-cell markers.

Sequenced sample: PBMCs. Every receptor here comes from a woman in her late teens or twenties in good health.

The V gene is TRBV10-3, the J gene TRBJ2-3; tentatively, D is TRBD1 (5 bases). The CDR3 runs 13 residues. V was shortened by 3 bases and J by 3 bases, with 7 bases between the two germline ends. From germline, CDR1 is ENHRY and CDR2 SYGVKD. The chain's CDR3 is CAISDRETDTQYF. The CDR3 DNA reads TGTGCCATCAGTGACAGGGAAACAGATACGCAGTATTTT.

The table lists this clonotype with many counts. The J gene is TRBJ2-7, the V gene TRBV10-3; a possible D gene is TRBD1 (6 bases). CDR1 and CDR2 (germline): ENHRY, SYGVKD. This CDR3 has 14 amino acids. Between the trimmed V and J ends, which lost 5 bases and 2 bases, there was a span of 13 bases. This CDR3 is CAISSQQGTYEQYF. In DNA, the CDR3 is TGTGCCATCAGTAGTCAACAGGGAACCTACGAGCAGTACTTC.

The V gene is TRBV12-3 or TRBV12-4, the J gene TRBJ2-7; D ambiguous. The CDR3 spans 13 residues. Trimming left V 5 bases short and J 1 base short, with 9 bases between. CDR3 in DNA: TGTGCCAGCAGTGTAGGGCCATCCTACGAGCAGTACTTC. Translation: CASSVGPSYEQYF.

CDR3 residues: CASGDGTTGELFF. The DNA of the CDR3 is TGTGCCAGCGGGGACGGGACCACCGGGGAGCTGTTTTTT. The chain carries TRBV11-3 and TRBJ2-2, with D possibly being TRBD1 or TRBD2 (5 bases each). The ends were cut back, 8 bases at V and 4 bases at J, with 11 bases in the middle. The CDR3 runs 13 residues. Germline V gives CDR1 SGHNT, CDR2 YENEEA.

J is TRBJ1-2 and V is TRBV11-2; TRBD1 agrees at 7 bases. The CDR3 consists of 14 residues. The germline CDR1 and CDR2 sequences are SGHAT and FQNNGV. V lost 6 bases and J lost 3; bases outside the gene matches: 7. This CDR3 is CASRPSGTDYGYTF. CDR3 nucleotides: TGTGCCAGCAGACCCTCTGGGACAGACTATGGCTACACCTTC.

The sample holds one count of this clonotype. A read error may be the cause here, since a much bigger clone is one base away. This sequence joins TRBV7-2 and TRBJ2-1; tentative D call: TRBD2 (5 bases). V was pared by 0 bases and J by 2 bases, with 8 bases between. The CDR3 is 15 residues long. In germline, CDR1 is SGHTA, CDR2 FQGNSA. CDR3 amino acids: CASSLAGNPYNEQFF. CDR3 bases: TGTGCCAGCAGCTTAGCCGGGAACCCCTACAATGAGCAGTTCTTC.

The gene calls are TRBV20-1 and TRBJ1-1; D is unresolved. V lost 3 bases, J lost 1 base, and 6 bases lay in between. CDR3 length: 12 residues. The V gene's germline CDR1 is DFQATT and CDR2 SNEGSKA (reference sequence). The chain's CDR3 is CSARGSNTEAFF. In DNA, the CDR3 is TGCAGTGCTAGGGGGTCGAACACTGAAGCTTTCTTT.

This clonotype appeared a few times. The chain uses TRBV7-9 and TRBJ1-1; no clear D. The length of the CDR3 is 15 residues. CDR1 is SEHNR and CDR2 is FQNEAQ in the germline V gene (reference sequence). V shed 5 bases and J shed 3 bases, with 16 bases lying between them. CDR3 residues: CASSPRAHKDTEAFF. The DNA for the CDR3 is TGTGCCAGCAGCCCACGGGCCCATAAGGACACTGAAGCTTTCTTT.

This clonotype was recorded a few times. The chain has TRBV10-2 and TRBJ2-2; unclear D gene. V lost 7 bases to trimming and J lost 5 bases, with 14 bases between them. The germline V gene encodes CDR1 WSHSY and CDR2 SAAADI. This CDR3 is 14 amino acids long. CDR3 nucleotide sequence: TGCGCCAGCAAATCTGGGGTCGAGACCGGGGAGCTGTTTTTT. It specifies CASKSGVETGELFF.

The table lists this clonotype with a few counts. The V and J genes are TRBV2 and TRBJ2-2; D may be TRBD1 (5 bases). The CDR3 runs 13 residues. The V end lost 2 bases, the J end lost 13 bases, and 14 bases lay between the germline ends. Germline V gives CDR1 SNHLY, CDR2 FYNNEI. The CDR3 DNA reads TGTGCCAGCAGTGAATTCGGCCACCAGGGGCTGTTTTTT. This sequence encodes CASSEFGHQGLFF.

V usage is TRBV4-3 and J usage is TRBJ1-2; no reliable D call. The length of the CDR3 is 17 residues. Germline V CDR1 and CDR2: LGHNA, YSLEER. Deletions cut 0 bases from V and 4 bases from J, with 18 bases between. In DNA, the CDR3 is TGCGCCAGCAGCCAAGACATTGGACTCCCTCGGAGCTATGGCTACACCTTC. Translation: CASSQDIGLPRSYGYTF.

The V gene is TRBV7-8, the J gene TRBJ2-3; D is ambiguous. V lost 4 bases and J lost 6, with 14 bases in between. Germline CDR1 SGHVS, CDR2 FQNEAQ. There are 14 residues in the CDR3. In DNA form, the CDR3 reads TGTGCCAGCAGCTCTAAAGGAGTCGGCGATACGCAGTATTTT. Amino acid sequence: CASSSKGVGDTQYF.

This rearrangement joins TRBV20-1 to TRBJ2-2, with TRBD2 identical over 11 bases. Germline V lookup: CDR1 DFQATT, CDR2 SNEGSKA (reference sequence). J lost 4 bases, V lost 5 bases, and 3 bases had no gene match. The CDR3 totals 14 residues. The CDR3 sequence is CSADSGRGTGELFF. CDR3 bases: TGCAGTGCTGATAGCGGGAGGGGCACCGGGGAGCTGTTTTTT.

The chain has TRBV20-1 and TRBJ2-1; TRBD2 is a possible D gene (6 bases). The germline V and J ends were trimmed by 4 bases and 5 bases, with 12 bases remaining between them. In germline, CDR1 is DFQATT, CDR2 SNEGSKA (reference sequence). There are 13 residues in the CDR3. The CDR3 reads CSATGLVNNEQFF. In DNA form, the CDR3 reads TGCAGTGCTACGGGACTGGTTAACAATGAGCAGTTCTTC.

This rearrangement joins TRBV5-1 to TRBJ2-7, with TRBD2 as a possible D gene (5 bases). The V end was cut by 5 bases, the J end by 5 bases, with 20 bases between. Germline-derived CDR1 and CDR2 are SGHRS and YFSETQ. This CDR3 contains 15 residues. For the CDR3, the DNA is TGCGCCAGCAGTTCGAACCCGGGAAAACTGGACGAGCAGTACTTC. Translation gives CASSSNPGKLDEQYF.

This chain links TRBV6-1 with TRBJ1-4, with D perhaps matching TRBD1 (5 bases). The CDR3 runs to 16 residues. Per germline, CDR1 MNHNS and CDR2 SASEGT. Between the trimmed V and J ends, which lost 4 bases and 5 bases, there was a span of 17 bases. CDR3 sequence reads: CASSVAPGTLNEKLFF. CDR3 DNA sequence: TGTGCCAGCAGTGTGGCACCCGGGACTCTGAATGAAAAACTGTTTTTT.

CDR3 loop: CASSFTGGFTDTQYF. CDR3 DNA: TGCGCCAGCAGCTTTACAGGGGGTTTCACAGATACGCAGTATTTT. V and J are TRBV5-1 and TRBJ2-3; the match to TRBD1 covers 8 bases. J was trimmed by 2 bases and V by 2 bases; bases with no gene match: 4. The CDR3 runs 15 residues. Looked up from germline, CDR1 is SGHRS and CDR2 is YFSETQ.

This clonotype has just a few counts. The gene calls are TRBV6-5 and TRBJ2-7; 7 bases agree with TRBD2. The CDR3 has 15 residues. V lost 0 bases and J lost 2; bases outside the gene matches: 4. CDR1 and CDR2 from the germline V gene are MNHEY and SVGAGI. Here the CDR3 reads CASSYSMGGAYEQYF. In DNA, the CDR3 is TGTGCCAGCAGTTACTCGATGGGGGGGGCCTACGAGCAGTACTTC.

This clonotype has a count of ten or more. The rearrangement uses TRBV27 and TRBJ2-5; 9 bases map to TRBD2. The CDR3 has 15 residues. CDR1 and CDR2 (germline): MNHEY, SMNVEV (reference sequence). V lost 2 bases and J lost 1; bases outside the gene matches: 2. CDR3 loop: CASSLAGGPQETQYF. The DNA of the CDR3 is TGTGCCAGCAGTTTAGCGGGAGGGCCCCAAGAGACCCAGTACTTC.

The chain couples TRBV20-1 to TRBJ2-1; 8 bases are a match to TRBD2. V trimming: 0 bases; J trimming: 3 bases; junction bases outside the gene matches: 4. The germline V gene encodes CDR1 DFQATT and CDR2 SNEGSKA (reference sequence). The CDR3 is made up of 15 amino acids. CDR3 in DNA: TGCAGTGCTAGAGATGCCCTAGCGGGCTACAATGAGCAGTTCTTC. This codes for CSARDALAGYNEQFF.

This clonotype was observed many times. This rearrangement joins TRBV12-3 or TRBV12-4 to TRBJ1-2; no reliable D call. The V and J ends lost 5 bases and 5 bases respectively, with 6 bases between them. The CDR3 totals 11 residues. The CDR3 loop reads CASSLRYGYTF. The CDR3 region has the DNA TGTGCCAGCAGTCTCAGATATGGCTACACCTTC.

This clonotype was counted only a few times. This chain uses TRBV10-2 with TRBJ2-2; D gene ambiguous. Germline CDR1 WSHSY, CDR2 SAAADI. V was cut by 4 bases and J by 6 bases, with 9 bases left in between. The CDR3 has 13 amino acids. The CDR3 spells CASSARYAGELFF. CDR3 DNA sequence: TGCGCCAGCAGTGCCCGGTACGCCGGGGAGCTGTTTTTT.

The gene calls are TRBV5-5 and TRBJ2-7; TRBD1 matches 7 bases. The germline V gene encodes CDR1 SGHKS and CDR2 YYEKEE (reference sequence). V trimming: 3 bases; J trimming: 3 bases; junction bases outside the gene matches: 9. The CDR3 loop spans 15 amino acids. In nucleotides, the CDR3 is TGTGCCAGCAGCTATACTCCGGGACAGTTCTACGAGCAGTACTTC. Translated: CASSYTPGQFYEQYF.

The chain employs TRBV7-6 and TRBJ2-7; tentative D call: TRBD1 (6 bases). Germline values: CDR1 SGHVS, CDR2 FNYEAQ. The CDR3 runs 15 residues. The V and J ends lost 0 bases and 6 bases respectively, with 15 bases between them. The CDR3 protein is CASSLAVQGSGEQYF. The CDR3 DNA follows: TGTGCCAGCAGCTTAGCGGTCCAGGGGAGCGGCGAGCAGTACTTC.

This clonotype was seen many times. The chain carries TRBV5-1 and TRBJ2-5; 7 bases are shared with TRBD2. From germline, CDR1 is SGHRS and CDR2 YFSETQ. The CDR3 length is 14 residues. Trimming at V came to 0 bases and at J to 4 bases, leaving 3 bases not matched to a gene. This CDR3 reads CASSLGLASETQYF. DNA for the CDR3: TGCGCCAGCAGCTTGGGACTAGCCTCAGAGACCCAGTACTTC.

This rearrangement joins TRBV20-1 to TRBJ1-3; TRBD1 might be the D (5 bases). The CDR3 totals 16 residues. Germline V CDR1 and CDR2: DFQATT, SNEGSKA (reference sequence). The germline V and J ends were trimmed by 2 bases and 7 bases, with 21 bases remaining between them. CDR3 sequence: CSARTPMPRGDNTIYF. The DNA for the CDR3 is TGCAGTGCTAGAACCCCAATGCCACGGGGGGATAACACCATATATTTT.

With respect to this clonotype: At one boundary the junction diverges from the germline segment, which might be a read error. V and J are TRBV12-3 or TRBV12-4 and TRBJ2-3, with no clear D. CDR3 size: 18 residues. The CDR3 loop is CACSSPSQSLLGTDTQYF. CDR3 nucleotide sequence: TGTGCCTGCAGTTCCCCCAGCCAGTCGCTCCTGGGCACAGATACGCAGTATTTT.

The CDR3 sequence is CSAATPSGNYDEQYF. Written as DNA, the CDR3 is TGCAGTGCCGCTACCCCGTCGGGGAACTATGACGAGCAGTACTTC. The chain is built from TRBV20-1 and TRBJ2-7, with D perhaps TRBD2 (5 bases). This CDR3 contains 15 residues. The germline CDR1 and CDR2 sequences are DFQATT and SNEGSKA (reference sequence). Trimming cost V 6 bases and J 5 bases, with 23 bases left between them.

This clonotype was observed a few times. The genes are TRBV5-6 and TRBJ2-5; D unclear. The CDR3 has 14 amino acids. V lost 4 bases, J lost 3 bases, and 13 bases lay in between. CDR1 is SGHDT, CDR2 YYEEEE, per germline. CDR3: CASSLRSTEETQYF. DNA for the CDR3: TGTGCCAGCAGCCTAAGATCGACCGAAGAGACCCAGTACTTC.

This clonotype has more than one count but fewer than ten. The V and J genes are TRBV7-9 and TRBJ2-1; 7 bases fit TRBD2. V gave up 5 bases and J gave up 7 bases; unmatched junction bases: 11. The CDR3 is made up of 15 amino acids. Germline CDR1 reads SEHNR; CDR2 reads FQNEAQ (reference sequence). Here the CDR3 reads CASSDQAGRVNEQFF. CDR3 DNA: TGTGCCAGCAGCGACCAAGCGGGGCGAGTTAATGAGCAGTTCTTC. Drawing the rest from reference TRBV7-9 and TRBJ2-1, the complete variable domain is DTGVSQNPRHKITKRGQNVTFRCDPISEHNRLYWYRQTLGQGPEFLTYFQNEAQLEKSRLLSDRFSAERPKGSFSTLEIQRTEQGDSAMYLCASSDQAGRVNEQFFGPGTRLTVL.

The J gene is TRBJ1-2, the V gene TRBV6-5; no definite D call. The ends were cut back, 4 bases at V and 4 bases at J, with 10 bases in the middle. This CDR3 has 13 amino acids. The V gene's germline CDR1 is MNHEY and CDR2 SVGAGI. This chain's CDR3 is CASSSGRLYGYTF. DNA of the CDR3: TGTGCCAGCAGTTCAGGACGGCTCTATGGCTACACCTTC.

The chain recombines TRBV20-1 with TRBJ2-7; D might be TRBD1 or TRBD2, each matching 5 bases. This CDR3 spans 13 amino acids. Trimming removed 1 base from V and 3 bases from J, with 10 bases in between. Germline V gene sequence: CDR1 DFQATT, CDR2 SNEGSKA (reference sequence). DNA of the CDR3: TGCAGTGCTAGAGTTTCGGGGCTCTACGAGCAGTACTTC. This sequence encodes CSARVSGLYEQYF.